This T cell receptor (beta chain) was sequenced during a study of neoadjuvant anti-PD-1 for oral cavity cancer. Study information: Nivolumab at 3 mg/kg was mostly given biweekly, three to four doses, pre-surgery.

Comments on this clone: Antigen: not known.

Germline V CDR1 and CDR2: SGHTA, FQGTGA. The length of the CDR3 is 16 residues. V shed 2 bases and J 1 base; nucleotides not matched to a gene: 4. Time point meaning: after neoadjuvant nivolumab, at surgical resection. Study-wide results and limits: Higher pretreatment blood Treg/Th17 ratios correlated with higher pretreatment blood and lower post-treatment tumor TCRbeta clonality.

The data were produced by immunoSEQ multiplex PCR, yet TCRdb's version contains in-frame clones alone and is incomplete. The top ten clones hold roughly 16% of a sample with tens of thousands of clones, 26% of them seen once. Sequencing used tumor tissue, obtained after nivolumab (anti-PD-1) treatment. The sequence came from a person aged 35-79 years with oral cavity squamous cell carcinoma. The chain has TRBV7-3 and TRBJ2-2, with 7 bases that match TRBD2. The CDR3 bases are TGTGCCAGCAGCTTAGGAAGCGGGATGAACACCGGGGAGCTGTTTTTT. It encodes CASSLGSGMNTGELFF.